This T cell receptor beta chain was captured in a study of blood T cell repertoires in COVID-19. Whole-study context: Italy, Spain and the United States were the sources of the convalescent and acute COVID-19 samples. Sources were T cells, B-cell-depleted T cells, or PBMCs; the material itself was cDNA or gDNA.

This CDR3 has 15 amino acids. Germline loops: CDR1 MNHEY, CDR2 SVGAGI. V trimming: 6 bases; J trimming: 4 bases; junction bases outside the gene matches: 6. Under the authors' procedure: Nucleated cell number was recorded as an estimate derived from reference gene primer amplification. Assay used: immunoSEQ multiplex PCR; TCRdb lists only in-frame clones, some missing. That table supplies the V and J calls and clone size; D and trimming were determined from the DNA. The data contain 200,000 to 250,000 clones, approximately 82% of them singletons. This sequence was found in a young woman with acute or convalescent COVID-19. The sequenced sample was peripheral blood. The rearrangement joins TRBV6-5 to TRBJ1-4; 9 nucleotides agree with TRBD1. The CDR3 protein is CASRVGQGHNEKLFF. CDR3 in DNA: TGTGCCAGCAGGGTAGGACAGGGGCATAATGAAAAACTGTTTTTT.